One and the same sample provided the 11 T cell receptor beta chains below, sequenced in a study of PD-1 blockade in classical Hodgkin lymphoma. Sequencing used immunoSEQ multiplex PCR; TCRdb keeps in-frame clones, though not all of them. This sample has about 86,000 clones; roughly 89% occur once, and the top ten carry about 20%. After autologous stem cell transplantation all patients relapsed, and prior brentuximab vedotin exposure differed between cohorts. This sample comprised peripheral blood mononuclear cells (PBMCs), obtained at baseline. The receptors originated from a human donor with classical Hodgkin lymphoma.

This chain uses TRBV28 with TRBJ1-2, with 10 bases that match TRBD1. Germline lookup yields CDR1 MDHEN and CDR2 SYDVKM. The length of the CDR3 is 14 residues. The V segment lost 6 bases and the J segment 8 bases; nucleotides outside the gene matches: 9. CDR3 protein: CASRTTGGAFGYTF. CDR3 bases: TGTGCCAGCAGGACGACAGGGGGCGCCTTCGGCTACACCTTC.

The genes are TRBV29-1 and TRBJ2-7, with TRBD1 identical over 7 bases. The V segment lost 7 bases and the J segment 0 bases; nucleotides outside the gene matches: 9. The CDR3 runs 14 residues. The germline V gene encodes CDR1 SQVTM and CDR2 ANQGSEA. DNA of the CDR3: TGCAGCGCTGTAAGACAGGGTAGCTCCTACGAGCAGTACTTC. Protein sequence: CSAVRQGSSYEQYF.

This clone was counted once. The gene calls are TRBV13 and TRBJ2-7; D remains ambiguous. Per germline, CDR1 PRHDT and CDR2 FYEKMQ (reference sequence). CDR3 length equals 11 residues. V lost 5 bases, J lost 1 base, and 3 bases lay in between. CDR3 sequence: CASSASYEQYF. CDR3 in DNA: TGTGCCAGCAGCGCTTCCTACGAGCAGTACTTC.

This clone was seen more than once but under ten times. The rearrangement links TRBV10-1 to TRBJ1-5, with no clear D. Germline V gene sequence: CDR1 WNHNN, CDR2 SYGVQD (reference sequence). The V end lost 3 bases, the J end lost 1 base, and 4 bases lay between the germline ends. The CDR3 extends over 13 amino acids. CDR3: CASSDGSNQPQHF. As DNA, the CDR3 is TGCGCCAGCAGTGATGGAAGCAATCAGCCCCAGCATTTT.

The J gene is TRBJ1-4, the V gene TRBV7-6; 9 nucleotides align to TRBD1. The V gene's germline CDR1 is SGHVS and CDR2 FNYEAQ. Trimming removed 5 bases from V and 8 bases from J; junction bases left unmatched: 9. CDR3 size: 15 residues. DNA for the CDR3: TGTGCCAGCAGCAACGCGGGACAGGGAGGCGAAAAACTGTTTTTT. Encoded protein: CASSNAGQGGEKLFF.

The J gene is TRBJ1-1, the V gene TRBV12-5; 7 nucleotides line up with TRBD1. The V gene's germline CDR1 is LGHNT and CDR2 FRNRAP. This CDR3 is 14 amino acids long. The junction had 5 bases not matched to a gene; V was cut back by 6 bases and J by 1 base. CDR3 coding DNA: TGTGCTAGTGGCGACCGGGACAGGAACACTGAAGCTTTCTTT. Amino acid sequence: CASGDRDRNTEAFF.

The CDR3 is CASFGLAVLTDTQYF. CDR3 sequence (DNA): TGTGCCAGCTTCGGACTAGCGGTTCTCACAGATACGCAGTATTTT. The chain carries TRBV18 and TRBJ2-3, with 10 bases aligning to TRBD2. V lost 7 bases, J lost 2 bases, and 6 bases stayed unmatched. The CDR3 covers 15 residues. Germline V CDR1 and CDR2: KGHSH, LQKENI.

This chain connects TRBV5-1 to TRBJ1-4; no clear D gene. Germline V gives CDR1 SGHRS, CDR2 YFSETQ. CDR3 size: 14 residues. V shed 5 bases and J shed 0 bases, with 8 bases lying between them. This CDR3 reads CASRTQSTNEKLFF. DNA of the CDR3: TGCGCCAGCAGGACCCAATCAACTAATGAAAAACTGTTTTTT.

The V and J genes are TRBV5-1 and TRBJ2-2; 16 nucleotides line up with TRBD2. Germline V gene lookup returns CDR1 SGHRS and CDR2 YFSETQ. The ends lost 3 bases at V and 4 bases at J; junction bases unmatched: 3. The CDR3 covers 17 residues. CDR3 DNA sequence: TGCGCCAGCAGCTGGGGACTAGCGGGAGGGCCCACCGGGGAGCTGTTTTTT. It translates to CASSWGLAGGPTGELFF.

This rearrangement joins TRBV28 to TRBJ1-2; the match to TRBD1 covers 8 bases. V was clipped by 4 bases and J by 6 bases; unmatched bases: 10. The CDR3 is made up of 15 amino acids. Germline V lookup: CDR1 MDHEN, CDR2 SYDVKM. This CDR3 is CASSSSGGGLHGYTF. The CDR3 DNA is TGTGCCAGCAGTTCATCAGGGGGCGGTTTACATGGCTACACCTTC.

The chain links TRBV30 to TRBJ2-7, with 7 bases matching TRBD2. Germline CDR1 is GTSNPN and CDR2 is SVGIG (reference sequence). This CDR3 is built from 13 residues. The V segment lost 7 bases and the J segment 6 bases; nucleotides outside the gene matches: 12. CDR3 sequence: CALGLQNYGEQYF. CDR3 bases: TGTGCCTTGGGACTACAGAACTACGGCGAGCAGTACTTC.